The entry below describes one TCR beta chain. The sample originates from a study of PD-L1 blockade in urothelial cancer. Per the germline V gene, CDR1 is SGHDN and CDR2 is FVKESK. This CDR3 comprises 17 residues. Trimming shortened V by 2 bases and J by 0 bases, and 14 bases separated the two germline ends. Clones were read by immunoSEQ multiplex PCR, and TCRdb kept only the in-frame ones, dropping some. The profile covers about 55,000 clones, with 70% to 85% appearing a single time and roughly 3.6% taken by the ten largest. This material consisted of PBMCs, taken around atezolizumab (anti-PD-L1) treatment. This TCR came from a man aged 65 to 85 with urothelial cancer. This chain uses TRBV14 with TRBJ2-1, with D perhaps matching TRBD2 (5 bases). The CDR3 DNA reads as TGTGCCAGCAGCCAAAGACGAGGGAAAAGCTCCTACAATGAGCAGTTCTTC. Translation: CASSQRRGKSSYNEQFF.